These 28 T cell receptor beta chains originate from one sample sequenced in a study of blood T cell repertoires in COVID-19 (dated by TCRdb to about 2020). The library was generated by the immunoSEQ multiplex PCR assay. TCRdb stores this immuneACCESS table with in-frame sequences only. Part of the clones is absent; in the studies checked, under half of the shortfall reflects unresolved V genes, and no reason is known for the rest. Recorded for this sample are about 70,000 clones; more than 75% of them occurred a single time. Of the sample, 1.5% is held by the ten largest clones. Material for sequencing was peripheral blood. Source of these receptors: a man aged 45-65 years with acute or convalescent COVID-19.

V gene TRBV7-3 combines with J gene TRBJ2-3, with 9 bases aligning to TRBD1. Trimming at V came to 0 bases and at J to 2 bases, leaving 9 bases not matched to a gene. The CDR3 extends over 18 amino acids. Germline values: CDR1 SGHTA, CDR2 FQGTGA. The CDR3 sequence is CASSLTLIGTGFTDTQYF. The CDR3 DNA sequence: TGTGCCAGCAGCTTAACATTGATCGGGACAGGGTTCACAGATACGCAGTATTTT.

About this clone itself: One junction end disagrees with the germline gene, perhaps due to a read error. The rearrangement links TRBV2 to TRBJ1-1, with 8 bases that match TRBD1. The CDR3 totals 13 residues. The V gene's germline CDR1 is SNHLY and CDR2 FYNNEI. The CDR3 DNA follows: TGTGCCAGCAGCAAATGGACAGGGAGCCATTCGGGGTTT. This encodes CASSKWTGSHSGF.

This clone was seen only a few times. V and J are TRBV6-2 or TRBV6-3 and TRBJ1-2; 11 nucleotides match TRBD1. V shed 8 bases and J 6 bases; nucleotides not matched to a gene: 26. The CDR3 consists of 20 residues. In germline, CDR1 is MNHEY, CDR2 SVGEGT. The CDR3 spells CASAYLLRTGGYPRLHGYTF. For the CDR3, the DNA is TGTGCCAGCGCTTACTTGCTGAGGACAGGGGGCTACCCACGGCTTCATGGCTACACCTTC.

This rearrangement joins TRBV5-6 to TRBJ1-4, with 7 bases aligning to TRBD1. Losses at the gene ends were 3 bases for V and 8 bases for J; bases not matched to a gene: 10. The CDR3 totals 15 residues. Germline CDR1 is SGHDT and CDR2 is YYEEEE. The CDR3 is CASSSQGIGKEKLFF. The CDR3 DNA reads TGTGCCAGCAGCTCACAGGGGATAGGGAAAGAAAAACTGTTTTTT.

The chain is built from TRBV25-1 and TRBJ2-1, with D hard to call. Trimming removed 8 bases at V and 4 bases at J, with 15 bases between. CDR3 length: 14 amino acids. Germline assignment: CDR1 MGHDK and CDR2 SYGVNS. CDR3 sequence reads: CASGSSGEYNEQFF. CDR3 coding DNA: TGTGCCAGCGGTAGCAGTGGAGAATACAATGAGCAGTTCTTC.

This clone was seen at least ten times. J is TRBJ2-7 and V is TRBV10-2; no definite D call. Trimming removed 0 bases from V and 7 bases from J, with 7 bases in between. The V gene's germline CDR1 is WSHSY and CDR2 SAAADI. The length of the CDR3 is 12 residues. The CDR3 loop reads CASSESRREQYF. For the CDR3, the DNA is TGCGCCAGCAGTGAGTCGAGGAGAGAGCAGTACTTC.

The table lists this clone with a count of one. The chain recombines TRBV28 with TRBJ2-7; D might be TRBD2 (6 bases). Trimming shortened V by 2 bases and J by 3 bases, and 8 bases separated the two germline ends. This CDR3 is 13 amino acids long. Germline assignment: CDR1 MDHEN and CDR2 SYDVKM. Written as DNA, the CDR3 is TGTGCCAGCAGTTTAAGGGGAGGCTACGAGCAGTACTTC. Its protein is CASSLRGGYEQYF. Variable domain in full (rest from reference TRBV28 and TRBJ2-7): DVKVTQSSRYLVKRTGEKVFLECVQDMDHENMFWYRQDPGLGLRLIYFSYDVKMKEKGDIPEGYSVSREKKERFSLILESASTNQTSMYLCASSLRGGYEQYFGPGTRLTVT.

The chain uses TRBV9 and TRBJ2-3, with 9 bases matching TRBD2. J was trimmed by 3 bases and V by 3 bases; bases with no gene match: 5. CDR1 is SGDLS, CDR2 YYNGEE, per germline. The CDR3 has 15 amino acids. CDR3 region: CASSEAGGPTDTQYF. For the CDR3, the DNA is TGTGCCAGCAGCGAGGCGGGAGGGCCAACAGATACGCAGTATTTT.

The chain uses TRBV2 and TRBJ1-5, with D uncertain. Germline CDR1 reads SNHLY; CDR2 reads FYNNEI. The length of the CDR3 is 14 residues. V lost 4 bases and J 1 base, leaving 8 bases between the germline ends. CDR3: CASSVRESNQPQHF. DNA for the CDR3: TGTGCCAGCAGTGTCCGGGAAAGCAATCAGCCCCAGCATTTT.

This clone showed up just once. The chain has TRBV7-9 and TRBJ1-2; 7 positions agree with TRBD1. This CDR3 region has 13 residues. Germline values: CDR1 SEHNR, CDR2 FQNEAQ (reference sequence). With V trimmed by 6 bases and J by 5 bases, 6 bases remained unmatched. In DNA form, the CDR3 reads TGTGCCAGCAGGAAAACAGGGGCATATGGCTACACCTTC. It encodes CASRKTGAYGYTF.

The chain has TRBV4-1 and TRBJ1-2; TRBD1 aligns across 9 bases. The V segment lost 4 bases and the J segment 5 bases; nucleotides outside the gene matches: 8. From germline, CDR1 is MGHRA and CDR2 YSYEKL. The CDR3 spans 15 residues. CDR3 coding DNA: TGCGCCAGCAGCCTCCTGGACAGGGGCAGTTATGGCTACACCTTC. It specifies CASSLLDRGSYGYTF.

This rearrangement joins TRBV28 to TRBJ2-2, with 12 bases matching TRBD1. The CDR3 has 16 amino acids. Germline CDR1 and CDR2: MDHEN and SYDVKM. Trimming took 2 bases from V and 6 from J; bases not matched to a gene: 4. The CDR3 DNA is TGTGCCAGCAGTTTAACCGGGACAGGGGGCCCCGGGGAGCTGTTTTTT. Encoded protein: CASSLTGTGGPGELFF.

The sample holds a few counts of this clone. V is TRBV2 and J is TRBJ1-2; TRBD1 matches at 10 bases. The V and J ends lost 5 bases and 4 bases, in that order; junction bases with no gene match: 4. The CDR3 covers 14 residues. CDR1 is SNHLY, CDR2 FYNNEI, per germline. CDR3 nucleotide sequence: TGTGCCAGCAGTTACCGGGACAGGGGCTATGGCTACACCTTC. Translation: CASSYRDRGYGYTF.

The CDR3 DNA sequence: TGTGCCACCAGCAGCTACAGGGGGCCCAACTATGGCTACACCTTC. Its translation is CATSSYRGPNYGYTF. J is TRBJ1-2 and V is TRBV15; 9 positions match TRBD1. V trimming: 3 bases; J trimming: 2 bases; junction bases outside the gene matches: 4. CDR3 size: 15 residues. Germline V lookup: CDR1 LNHNV, CDR2 YYDKDF (reference sequence).

The chain couples TRBV30 to TRBJ2-1, with 13 nucleotides matching TRBD2. V gave up 8 bases and J gave up 8 bases; unmatched junction bases: 6. Germline values: CDR1 GTSNPN, CDR2 SVGIG (reference sequence). The CDR3 has 13 residues. The CDR3 is CAVTSGGMYEQFF. The DNA of the CDR3 is TGTGCCGTGACTAGCGGGGGGATGTATGAGCAGTTCTTC.

The rearrangement joins TRBV28 to TRBJ1-6, with 8 bases lining up with TRBD1. The CDR3 spans 15 residues. J gave up 7 bases and V 5 bases, and 7 bases lay outside the gene matches. CDR1 MDHEN and CDR2 SYDVKM come from the germline V gene. In nucleotides, the CDR3 is TGTGCCAGCAGTGCATGGGACAGGAGGAATTCACCCCTCCACTTT. Residues: CASSAWDRRNSPLHF.

The chain recombines TRBV20-1 with TRBJ2-3; tentative D call: TRBD2 (5 bases). Germline loops: CDR1 DFQATT, CDR2 SNEGSKA (reference sequence). V lost 6 bases, J lost 1 base, and 5 bases lay in between. The length of the CDR3 is 11 residues. CDR3 sequence: CSARGTDTQYF. The CDR3 nucleotides read TGCAGTGCGCGGGGCACAGATACGCAGTATTTT.

In DNA form, the CDR3 reads TGTGCCAGCAGCCAAGATAAGCTCTACAATGAGCAGTTCTTC. As protein: CASSQDKLYNEQFF. The chain links TRBV3-1 (or the pseudogene TRBV3-2) to TRBJ2-1; D gene ambiguous. The V and J ends lost 0 bases and 3 bases respectively, with 6 bases between them. The CDR3 spans 14 residues. Germline V gives CDR1 LGHDT, CDR2 YNNKEL (reference sequence).

This clone was found once. The J gene is TRBJ1-5, the V gene TRBV4-1; 7 bases map to TRBD1. Trimming took 1 base from V and 3 from J; bases not matched to a gene: 9. CDR1 and CDR2 (germline): MGHRA, YSYEKL. CDR3 size: 17 residues. The DNA for the CDR3 is TGCGCCAGCAGCCAAGGTAGGACAGGCGTTTTCAATCAGCCCCAGCATTTT. This gives the protein CASSQGRTGVFNQPQHF.

The chain links TRBV29-1 to TRBJ1-1, with a weak D call TRBD1 (5 bases). With 4 bases removed from V and 1 base from J, the gap between germline ends came to 16 bases. The germline V gene has CDR1 SQVTM and CDR2 ANQGSEA. The CDR3 loop spans 15 amino acids. The DNA of the CDR3 is TGCAGCGTTGCACATCCGGGACTCCGGAACACTGAAGCTTTCTTT. Translating it yields CSVAHPGLRNTEAFF.

V usage is TRBV19 and J usage is TRBJ1-5; TRBD1 matches 8 bases. The CDR3 contains 14 residues. The germline V gene encodes CDR1 LNHDA and CDR2 SQIVND (reference sequence). Germline trimming cut 7 bases from V and 5 bases from J; bases unmatched to any gene: 7. For the CDR3, the DNA is TGTGCCAGTAACCCGGACAGGGCATATCAGCCCCAGCATTTT. As protein: CASNPDRAYQPQHF.

This chain links TRBV5-1 with TRBJ2-7; D may be TRBD2 (5 bases). CDR1 is SGHRS and CDR2 is YFSETQ in the germline V gene. The CDR3 covers 13 residues. V lost 6 bases, J lost 6 bases, and 16 bases lay in between. CDR3 region: CASIGGGGSEQYF. In DNA, the CDR3 is TGCGCCAGCATAGGAGGAGGTGGCAGCGAGCAGTACTTC.

V gene TRBV5-1 combines with J gene TRBJ2-1; possibly TRBD1 for D (6 bases). In germline, CDR1 is SGHRS, CDR2 YFSETQ. This CDR3 has 15 amino acids. The ends were cut back, 7 bases at V and 7 bases at J, with 21 bases in the middle. The CDR3 DNA is TGCGCCAGCCGTGGAGGACAGCGCCGTGGGAATGAGCAGTTCTTC. This translates into CASRGGQRRGNEQFF. Filled out from reference TRBV5-1 and TRBJ2-1, the complete variable domain reads KAGVTQTPRYLIKTRGQQVTLSCSPISGHRSVSWYQQTPGQGLQFLFEYFSETQRNKGNFPGRFSGRQFSNSRSEMNVSTLELGDSALYLCASRGGQRRGNEQFFGPGTRLTVL.

This chain links TRBV5-1 with TRBJ1-2, with a possible D match to TRBD1 (5 bases). Germline V gene lookup returns CDR1 SGHRS and CDR2 YFSETQ. The germline V and J ends were trimmed by 0 bases and 3 bases, with 21 bases remaining between them. The CDR3 is 18 amino acids. CDR3 loop: CASSLAFRVRLGDYGYTF. The DNA for the CDR3 is TGCGCCAGCAGCTTGGCCTTCAGGGTAAGGTTAGGCGACTATGGCTACACCTTC.

The chain links TRBV29-1 to TRBJ2-1, with 10 bases identical to TRBD2. J was trimmed by 6 bases and V by 7 bases; bases with no gene match: 6. The germline gives CDR1 SQVTM, CDR2 ANQGSEA. The length of the CDR3 is 13 residues. The CDR3 is CSALAGVRNEQFF. Written as DNA, the CDR3 is TGCAGCGCCCTAGCGGGAGTGCGCAATGAGCAGTTCTTC.

The chain is built from TRBV18 and TRBJ2-7; 14 bases align to TRBD2. This CDR3 spans 16 amino acids. V gave up 3 bases and J gave up 3 bases; unmatched junction bases: 4. CDR1 is KGHSH and CDR2 is LQKENI in the germline V gene. The CDR3 spells CASSPEGLAGVYEQYF. The CDR3 DNA reads TGTGCCAGCTCACCTGAGGGACTAGCGGGAGTCTACGAGCAGTACTTC.

This clone has just a few counts. V usage is TRBV7-9 and J usage is TRBJ2-1, with TRBD2 as a possible D gene (6 bases). V shed 2 bases and J shed 5 bases, with 13 bases lying between them. The CDR3 has 15 residues. CDR1 and CDR2 (germline): SEHNR, FQNEAQ (reference sequence). CDR3 nucleotide sequence: TGTGCCAGCAGCTTAAGAGGCGGGGTGGACAATGAGCAGTTCTTC. This encodes CASSLRGGVDNEQFF.

This clone has a count of ten or more. The chain couples TRBV11-2 to TRBJ1-1, with D uncertain. CDR1 and CDR2 from the germline V gene are SGHAT and FQNNGV. This CDR3 comprises 13 residues. The germline V and J ends were trimmed by 2 bases and 0 bases, with 4 bases remaining between them. Written as DNA, the CDR3 is TGTGCCAGCAGCTTAACAGTGAACACTGAAGCTTTCTTT. Translation: CASSLTVNTEAFF.